This T cell receptor (beta chain) was identified during a study of T-cell reconstitution after alpha-beta-depleted transplantation in children. Unique molecular identifiers featured in how the TCRbeta library was prepared. From the PCR reads, TCRdb called clonotypes with MiXCR, one entry per CDR3 protein. The data contain 250,000 to 300,000 distinct CDR3 sequences, 9.9% of them singletons. The CDR3 length is 15 residues. Looked up from germline, CDR1 is SEHNR and CDR2 is FQNEAQ (reference sequence). Trimming cost V 4 bases and J 4 bases; bases outside gene matches: 8. The sequenced sample was PBMCs from the stem cell graft donor, obtained from the stem cell graft. V and J are TRBV7-9 and TRBJ1-2; 8 bases map to TRBD1. The clonotype originates from a human donor who donated a stem cell graft to a child with SCID. CDR3 loop: CASSSPGQAGYGYTF. For the CDR3, the DNA is TGTGCCAGCAGCTCACCGGGACAGGCAGGCTATGGCTACACCTTC.